This TCR beta chain was sequenced during a study of blood T cells in healthy people across ages. General study points: It was held that the diversity estimates obtained from one million T cells were underestimates. Roughly linear declines in TCR beta diversity per million T cells occurred with age.

This clonotype was counted ten times or more. As yet, its antigen is unknown. Next came a second PCR, run for about 7 to 12 cycles, which used a sample-barcoded 5' primer along with a J-beta primer mix. Tags on each cDNA molecule came from a template-switch adaptor with 12 random nucleotides. From the 5' RACE reads, TCRdb called clonotypes with MiXCR, one entry per CDR3 protein. The sample includes about 840,000 distinct CDR3 sequences, 25% to 30% of them seen just once. Per the germline V gene, CDR1 is MNHNS and CDR2 is SASEGT. V was shortened by 4 bases and J by 5 bases, with 8 bases between the two germline ends. The CDR3 has 12 residues. These data are also associated with another study on T cells of mothers and their children.

Sequencing input: blood. The clonotype originates from a woman in her thirties or forties in good health. The chain recombines TRBV6-1 with TRBJ2-5; D uncertain. The CDR3 nucleotides are TGTGCCAGCAGTGCCGGGTTCGAGACCCAGTACTTC. This translates into CASSAGFETQYF.